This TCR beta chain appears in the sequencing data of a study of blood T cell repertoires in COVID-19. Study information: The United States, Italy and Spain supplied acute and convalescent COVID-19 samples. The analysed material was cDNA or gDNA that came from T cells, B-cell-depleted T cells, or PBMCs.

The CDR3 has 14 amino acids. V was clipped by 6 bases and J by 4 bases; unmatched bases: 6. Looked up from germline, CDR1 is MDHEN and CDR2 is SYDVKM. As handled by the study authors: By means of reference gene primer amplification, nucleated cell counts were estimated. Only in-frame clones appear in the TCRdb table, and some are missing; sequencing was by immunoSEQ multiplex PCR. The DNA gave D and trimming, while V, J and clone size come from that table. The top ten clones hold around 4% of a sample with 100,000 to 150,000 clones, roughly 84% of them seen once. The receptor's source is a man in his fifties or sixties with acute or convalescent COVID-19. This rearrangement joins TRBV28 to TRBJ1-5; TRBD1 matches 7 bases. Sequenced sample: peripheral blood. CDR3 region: CASRQGSTNQPQHF. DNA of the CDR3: TGTGCCAGCAGACAGGGGTCAACGAATCAGCCCCAGCATTTT.